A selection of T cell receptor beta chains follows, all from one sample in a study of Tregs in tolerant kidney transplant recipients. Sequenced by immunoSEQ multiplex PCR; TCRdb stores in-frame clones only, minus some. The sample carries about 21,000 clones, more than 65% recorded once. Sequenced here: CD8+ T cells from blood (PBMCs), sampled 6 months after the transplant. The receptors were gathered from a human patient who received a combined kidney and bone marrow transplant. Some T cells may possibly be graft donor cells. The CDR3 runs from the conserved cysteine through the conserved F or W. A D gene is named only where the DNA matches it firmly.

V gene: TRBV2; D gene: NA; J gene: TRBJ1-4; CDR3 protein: CASRLTEKLFF
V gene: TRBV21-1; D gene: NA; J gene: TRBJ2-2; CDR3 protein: CASSTRLAGDNTGELFF
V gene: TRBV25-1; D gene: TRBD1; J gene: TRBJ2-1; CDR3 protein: CASSELGTGGYSYNEQFF
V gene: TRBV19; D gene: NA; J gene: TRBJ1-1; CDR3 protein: CASSIGHTEAFF
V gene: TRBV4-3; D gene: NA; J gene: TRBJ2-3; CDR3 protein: CASSQDYAGSTDTQYF
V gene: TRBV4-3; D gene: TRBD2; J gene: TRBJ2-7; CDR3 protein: CASSQVYLAGGISSYEQYF
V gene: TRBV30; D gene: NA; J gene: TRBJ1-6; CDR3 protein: CAWSPGQSSYNSPLHF
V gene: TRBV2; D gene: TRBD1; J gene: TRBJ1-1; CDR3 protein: CASRDAGGTEAFF
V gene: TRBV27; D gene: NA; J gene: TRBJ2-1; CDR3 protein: CASSLYNEQFF
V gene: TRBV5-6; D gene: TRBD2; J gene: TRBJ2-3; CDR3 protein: CASSFWSRGRIESTDTQYF
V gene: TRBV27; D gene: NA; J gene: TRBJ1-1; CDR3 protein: CASSFGGLVTEAFF
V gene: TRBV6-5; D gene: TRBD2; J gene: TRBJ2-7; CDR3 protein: CASSYGGSGYEQYF
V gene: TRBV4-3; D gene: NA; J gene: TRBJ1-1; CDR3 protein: CASSQSYRLGTEAFF
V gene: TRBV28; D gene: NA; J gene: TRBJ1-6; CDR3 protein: CASSSRGGGNSPLHF
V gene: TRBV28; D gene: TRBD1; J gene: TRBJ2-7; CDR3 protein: CASSAPGQTYEQYF
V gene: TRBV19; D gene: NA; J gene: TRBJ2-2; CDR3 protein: CASSMGSLRGSTGELFF
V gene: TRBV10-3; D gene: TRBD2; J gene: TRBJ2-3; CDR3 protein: CAISATLRGGTDTQYF
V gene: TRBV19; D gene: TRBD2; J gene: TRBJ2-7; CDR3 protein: CASTSGSSYEQYF
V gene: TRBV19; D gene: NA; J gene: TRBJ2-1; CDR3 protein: CASSADSSSYNEQFF
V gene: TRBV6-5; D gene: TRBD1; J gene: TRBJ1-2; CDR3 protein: CASSYNDRGAYGYTF
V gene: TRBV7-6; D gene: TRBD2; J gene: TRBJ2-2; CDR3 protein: CASSLRTSGTGGELFF
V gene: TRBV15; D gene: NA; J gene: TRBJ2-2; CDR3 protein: CATSSSREVGELFF
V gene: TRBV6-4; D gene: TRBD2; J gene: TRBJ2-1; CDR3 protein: CASTPSIASGNEQFF
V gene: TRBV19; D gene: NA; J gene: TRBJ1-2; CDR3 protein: CASSLTITDGYTF
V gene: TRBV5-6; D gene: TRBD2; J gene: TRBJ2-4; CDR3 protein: CASSLASGVAKNIQYF
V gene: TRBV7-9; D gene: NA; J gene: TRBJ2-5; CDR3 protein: CASSLVRGFETQYF
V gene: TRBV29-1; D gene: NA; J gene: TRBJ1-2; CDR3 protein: CSVEAPDRAYGYTF
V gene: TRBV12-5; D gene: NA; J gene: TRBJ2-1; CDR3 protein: CASGFPIQVYSYNEHENSYNEQFF
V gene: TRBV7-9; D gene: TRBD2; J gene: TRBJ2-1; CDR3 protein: CASSPPAGESSYNEQFF
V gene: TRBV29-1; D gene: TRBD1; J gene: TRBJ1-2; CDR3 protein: CSVLSGTGSYGYTF
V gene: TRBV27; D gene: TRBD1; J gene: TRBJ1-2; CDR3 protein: CASSPGGLYGYTF
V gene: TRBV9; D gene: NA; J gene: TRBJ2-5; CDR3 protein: CASSVYREQETQYF
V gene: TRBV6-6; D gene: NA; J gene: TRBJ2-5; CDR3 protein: CASSSRVQETQYF
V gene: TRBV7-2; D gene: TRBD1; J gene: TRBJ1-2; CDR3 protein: CATDRESNYGYTF
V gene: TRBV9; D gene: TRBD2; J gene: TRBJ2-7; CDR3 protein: CASSQSGTALYEQYF
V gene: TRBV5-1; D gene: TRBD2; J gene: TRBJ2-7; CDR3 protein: CASSLISGRTYEQYF
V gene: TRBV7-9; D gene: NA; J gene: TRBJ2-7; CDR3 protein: CASSLVHYEQYF
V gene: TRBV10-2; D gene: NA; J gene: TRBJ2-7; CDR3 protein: CASSTGFVSYEQYF
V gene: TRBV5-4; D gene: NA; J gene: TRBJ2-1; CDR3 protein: CASSSFINEQFF
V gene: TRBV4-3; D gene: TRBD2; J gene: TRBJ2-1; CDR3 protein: CASSQVAGVNGEQFF
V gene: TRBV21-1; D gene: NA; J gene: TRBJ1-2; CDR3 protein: CASSKTGSWGYTF
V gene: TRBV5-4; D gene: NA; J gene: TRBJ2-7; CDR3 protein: CASSSGDSSYEQYF
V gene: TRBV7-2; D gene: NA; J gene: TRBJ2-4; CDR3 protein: CASSLDQGAEYF
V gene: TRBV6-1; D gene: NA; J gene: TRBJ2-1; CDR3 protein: CASSEGDNEQFF
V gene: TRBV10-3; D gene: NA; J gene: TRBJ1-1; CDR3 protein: CAVASREMNTEAFF
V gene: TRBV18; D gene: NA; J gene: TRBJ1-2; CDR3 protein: CASSPPARAYGYTF
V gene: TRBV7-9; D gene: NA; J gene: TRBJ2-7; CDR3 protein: CASSYWSRDYEQYF
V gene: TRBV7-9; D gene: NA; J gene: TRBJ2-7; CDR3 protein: CASIDKGGYEQYF
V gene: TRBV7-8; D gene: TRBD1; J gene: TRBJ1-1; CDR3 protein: CASSLGTGLTEAFF
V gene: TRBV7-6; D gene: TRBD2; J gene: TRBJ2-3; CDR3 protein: CASSLESGGHTQYF
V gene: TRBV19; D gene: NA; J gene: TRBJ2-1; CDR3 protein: CASSPTGGHYNEQFF
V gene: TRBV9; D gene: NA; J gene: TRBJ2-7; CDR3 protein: CASSVGAGAAYEQYF
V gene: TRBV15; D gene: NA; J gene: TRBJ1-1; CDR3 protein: CATGDARTWPLNTEAFF
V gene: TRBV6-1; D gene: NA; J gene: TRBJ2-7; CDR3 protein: CASSLGGDSYEQYF
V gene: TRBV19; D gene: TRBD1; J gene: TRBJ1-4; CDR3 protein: CASSPGGGGLGEKLFF
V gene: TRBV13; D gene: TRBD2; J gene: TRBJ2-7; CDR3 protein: CASSQRGGLHEQYF
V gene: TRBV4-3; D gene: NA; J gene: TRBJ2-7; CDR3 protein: CASSPQTGTFYEQYF